The next 27 T cell receptor beta chains were all read from a single sample in a study of blood T cell repertoires in COVID-19. The assay was immunoSEQ multiplex PCR, and TCRdb's table has in-frame clones only and misses some. Of hundreds of thousands of clones listed, 65% to 90% were seen once; the top ten hold over 7.5%. Specimen: PBMCs or T cells enriched from blood (not recorded which). The receptors here all came from a woman aged 45-59 years with acute COVID-19.

J is TRBJ1-1 and V is TRBV7-9; D is uncertain. Germline CDR1 reads SEHNR; CDR2 reads FQNEAQ (reference sequence). V gave up 0 bases and J gave up 1 base, with 12 bases separating them. The CDR3 spans 16 residues. Here the CDR3 DNA reads TGTGCCAGCAGCTTAGCGGGGAGACCCACGAACACTGAAGCTTTCTTT. Residues: CASSLAGRPTNTEAFF.

The V gene is TRBV5-4, the J gene TRBJ2-1; 9 bases align to TRBD2. The length of the CDR3 is 15 residues. Trimming removed 0 bases from V and 10 bases from J; junction bases left unmatched: 8. CDR1 and CDR2 (germline): SGHNT, YYREEE (reference sequence). The CDR3 DNA sequence: TGTGCCAGCAGCTTGGAGGCGGGGGGGCCCCGGGAGCAGTTCTTC. Its translation: CASSLEAGGPREQFF.

J is TRBJ2-2 and V is TRBV29-1; tentative D call: TRBD1 (6 bases). Germline-derived CDR1 and CDR2 are SQVTM and ANQGSEA. V was shortened by 7 bases and J by 0 bases, with 12 bases between the two germline ends. This CDR3 is built from 14 residues. The CDR3 region has the DNA TGCAGCGCCGGAACAGGGTCGAACACCGGGGAGCTGTTTTTT. This encodes CSAGTGSNTGELFF.

The chain links TRBV19 to TRBJ2-3; 9 positions agree with TRBD1. From germline, CDR1 is LNHDA and CDR2 SQIVND (reference sequence). The CDR3 covers 14 residues. Germline trimming cut 6 bases from V and 4 bases from J; bases unmatched to any gene: 5. The CDR3 loop reads CASRRDRVSDTQYF. Written as DNA, the CDR3 is TGTGCCAGTAGGAGGGACAGGGTCTCAGATACGCAGTATTTT.

This rearrangement joins TRBV9 to TRBJ1-2; TRBD1 agrees at 9 bases. This CDR3 region has 14 residues. From germline, CDR1 is SGDLS and CDR2 YYNGEE. V was pared by 3 bases and J by 7 bases, with 7 bases of the junction left unmatched. As DNA, the CDR3 is TGTGCCAGCAGCGCGGACAGGGGAGCCTTTGGCTACACCTTC. It specifies CASSADRGAFGYTF.

The chain uses TRBV4-3 and TRBJ1-5, with TRBD1 matching over 10 bases. The CDR3 sequence is 13 residues long. J lost 9 bases, V lost 4 bases, and 3 bases had no gene match. Germline V lookup: CDR1 LGHNA, CDR2 YSLEER. The CDR3 DNA follows: TGCGCCAGCAGCCGGGACAGGGGTGTGCCCCAGCATTTT. It translates to CASSRDRGVPQHF.

This clone turned up a few times. The chain has TRBV7-2 and TRBJ2-7; possible D gene TRBD1, 5 bases. The V end lost 5 bases, the J end lost 0 bases, and 14 bases lay between the germline ends. CDR1 is SGHTA, CDR2 FQGNSA, per germline. The CDR3 spans 15 residues. CDR3 coding DNA: TGTGCCAGCAGCCCAAGGACACTGAGCTCCTACGAGCAGTACTTC. Its protein product is CASSPRTLSSYEQYF.

V is TRBV27 and J is TRBJ1-2, with 8 bases lining up with TRBD1. There are 17 residues in the CDR3. CDR1 is MNHEY and CDR2 is SMNVEV in the germline V gene (reference sequence). V lost 7 bases and J lost 2; bases outside the gene matches: 15. The CDR3 DNA sequence: TGTGCCAGCACCCCCTGGGACAGGAACAACCTAAACTATGGCTACACCTTC. Translation gives CASTPWDRNNLNYGYTF.

In DNA, the CDR3 is TGTGCCAGCGGCCCGGACAGGGACTTGGAGACCCAGTACTTC. Protein product: CASGPDRDLETQYF. The chain couples TRBV2 to TRBJ2-5; TRBD1 aligns across 8 bases. V gave up 8 bases and J gave up 5 bases; unmatched junction bases: 10. This CDR3 comprises 14 residues. The germline V gene has CDR1 SNHLY and CDR2 FYNNEI.

The chain uses TRBV7-6 and TRBJ2-2, with a weak D call TRBD2 (5 bases). Between the trimmed V and J ends, which lost 1 base and 0 bases, there was a span of 6 bases. In germline, CDR1 is SGHVS, CDR2 FNYEAQ. The length of the CDR3 is 15 residues. CDR3 amino acids: CASSLDGANTGELFF. DNA of the CDR3: TGTGCCAGCAGCTTAGACGGGGCGAACACCGGGGAGCTGTTTTTT.

V gene TRBV2 combines with J gene TRBJ1-4; 7 positions agree with TRBD1. Germline values: CDR1 SNHLY, CDR2 FYNNEI. The CDR3 length is 14 residues. With 6 bases clipped from V and 2 bases from J, the junction kept 3 bases outside the gene matches. Written as DNA, the CDR3 is TGTGCCAGCAGGAAGGACAGGACTAATGAAAAACTGTTTTTT. Translated: CASRKDRTNEKLFF.

The chain combines TRBV9 with TRBJ2-2; a weak D match, TRBD2 (5 bases). From germline, CDR1 is SGDLS and CDR2 YYNGEE. The CDR3 consists of 16 residues. V was clipped by 4 bases and J by 0 bases, with 13 bases between them. CDR3 nucleotides: TGTGCCAGCAGCCTCCCCCGGACTGCGAACACCGGGGAGCTGTTTTTT. Translated: CASSLPRTANTGELFF.

This chain connects TRBV27 to TRBJ1-2; 10 bases are shared with TRBD1. The CDR3 has 14 residues. Germline V CDR1 and CDR2: MNHEY, SMNVEV (reference sequence). V gave up 5 bases and J gave up 8 bases; unmatched junction bases: 8. The CDR3 DNA follows: TGTGCCAGCAGTCCCGGGACAGGGGTTGGAGGCTACACCTTC. Encoded protein: CASSPGTGVGGYTF.

CDR3 nucleotide sequence: TGTGCCAGCAGCCGAGGGCAGGGACTTGACGGCTACACCTTC. Translating it yields CASSRGQGLDGYTF. The chain carries TRBV3-1 (or the pseudogene TRBV3-2) and TRBJ1-2, with a tentative D call TRBD1 (5 bases). V was cut by 4 bases and J by 8 bases, with 17 bases left in between. CDR1 and CDR2 from the germline V gene are LGHDT and YNNKEL (reference sequence). The CDR3 totals 14 residues.

The chain is built from TRBV15 and TRBJ2-7; TRBD2 might be the D (5 bases). CDR1 is LNHNV and CDR2 is YYDKDF in the germline V gene (reference sequence). There are 16 residues in the CDR3. V was trimmed by 2 bases and J by 3 bases, leaving 17 bases between them. The CDR3 sequence is CATSRIGSLRSYEQYF. The CDR3 nucleotides are TGTGCCACCAGCAGAATAGGGAGCCTAAGGAGCTACGAGCAGTACTTC.

The chain couples TRBV5-1 to TRBJ2-3; D may be TRBD2 (6 bases). The CDR3 spans 13 residues. V lost 5 bases and J lost 2, with 9 bases in between. From germline, CDR1 is SGHRS and CDR2 YFSETQ. The CDR3 nucleotides are TGCGCCAGCAGTCCGGGAGACACAGATACGCAGTATTTT. It specifies CASSPGDTDTQYF.

CDR3 loop: CASSYSLEQPYEQYF. The DNA for the CDR3 is TGTGCCAGCAGTTACTCCCTAGAACAACCCTACGAGCAGTACTTC. This chain connects TRBV6-2 or TRBV6-3 to TRBJ2-7, with D unclear. Germline values: CDR1 MNHEY, CDR2 SVGEGT. CDR3 length: 15 residues. V gave up 0 bases and J gave up 2 bases, with 11 bases separating them.

The chain has TRBV5-4 and TRBJ1-6, with D perhaps TRBD1 (6 bases). Germline V gives CDR1 SGHNT, CDR2 YYREEE (reference sequence). The length of the CDR3 is 14 residues. V lost 2 bases and J 9 bases, leaving 12 bases between the germline ends. The CDR3 sequence is CASSFRDTSSPLHF. CDR3 nucleotide sequence: TGTGCCAGCAGCTTTAGGGACACTTCTTCACCCCTCCACTTT.

The chain couples TRBV7-2 to TRBJ1-6, with 9 positions matching TRBD1. Germline V CDR1 and CDR2: SGHTA, FQGNSA. Trimming cost V 1 base and J 9 bases; bases outside gene matches: 13. The CDR3 sequence is 18 residues long. In nucleotides, the CDR3 is TGTGCCAGCAGCTTAGGACAGGGGGTAACCAGGGGAGTTTCACCCCTCCACTTT. Amino acids: CASSLGQGVTRGVSPLHF.

The chain combines TRBV5-1 with TRBJ1-4; D might be TRBD1 (6 bases). From germline, CDR1 is SGHRS and CDR2 YFSETQ. This CDR3 has 14 amino acids. The germline V and J ends were trimmed by 3 bases and 6 bases, with 12 bases remaining between them. The CDR3 DNA is TGCGCCAGCAGCTCAGGGGTGAACCATGAAAAACTGTTTTTT. The encoded protein is CASSSGVNHEKLFF.

The CDR3: CASVEGLAGELFF. CDR3 DNA sequence: TGTGCCAGCGTGGAGGGTCTGGCCGGGGAGCTGTTTTTT. The rearrangement links TRBV6-5 to TRBJ2-2; TRBD2 might be the D (6 bases). CDR3 length: 13 amino acids. The V end was cut by 8 bases, the J end by 6 bases, with 13 bases between. Germline lookup yields CDR1 MNHEY and CDR2 SVGAGI.

The chain has TRBV18 and TRBJ1-5, with D hard to call. The ends were cut back, 2 bases at V and 3 bases at J, with 5 bases in the middle. Germline CDR1 reads KGHSH; CDR2 reads LQKENI. The CDR3 runs 13 residues. The CDR3 DNA follows: TGTGCCAGCTCACCAGGACTCAATCAGCCCCAGCATTTT. Amino acids: CASSPGLNQPQHF.

The chain couples TRBV6-2 or TRBV6-3 to TRBJ1-3; D is unclear. CDR3 length equals 13 residues. Germline V CDR1 and CDR2: MNHEY, SVGEGT. The V end was cut by 5 bases, the J end by 1 base, with 6 bases between. The CDR3 here is CASSTPSGNTIYF. The CDR3 DNA sequence: TGTGCCAGCAGTACTCCATCTGGAAACACCATATATTTT.

Written as DNA, the CDR3 is TGTGCCAGTACCCGGACAGGGGCCCACAATCAGCCCCAGCATTTT. It is translated as CASTRTGAHNQPQHF. The rearrangement links TRBV19 to TRBJ1-5; 9 nucleotides align to TRBD1. From germline, CDR1 is LNHDA and CDR2 SQIVND (reference sequence). This CDR3 spans 15 amino acids. The ends lost 7 bases at V and 3 bases at J; junction bases unmatched: 7.

The chain carries TRBV2 and TRBJ1-1; D remains ambiguous. The CDR3 totals 14 residues. V was pared by 4 bases and J by 4 bases, with 13 bases between. Germline CDR1 SNHLY, CDR2 FYNNEI. CDR3 sequence reads: CASSVEGPLTEAFF. The CDR3 DNA reads as TGTGCCAGCAGTGTGGAGGGCCCACTCACTGAAGCTTTCTTT.

Note on this clone: The same CDR3 also results from other DNA sequences found in this sample. V and J are TRBV29-1 and TRBJ1-1, with a tentative D call TRBD1 (6 bases). The CDR3 is made up of 12 amino acids. Trimming left V 6 bases short and J 0 bases short, with 8 bases between. CDR1 is SQVTM, CDR2 ANQGSEA, per germline. CDR3 sequence (DNA): TGCAGCGTAGGGGACATGAACACTGAAGCTTTCTTT. Its translation: CSVGDMNTEAFF.

The gene calls are TRBV9 and TRBJ2-3; D remains unclear. The CDR3 is 13 residues long. V was clipped by 0 bases and J by 3 bases, with 5 bases between them. Germline CDR1 and CDR2: SGDLS and YYNGEE. For the CDR3, the DNA is TGTGCCAGCAGCGTAGGCGTGACAGATACGCAGTATTTT. This codes for CASSVGVTDTQYF.